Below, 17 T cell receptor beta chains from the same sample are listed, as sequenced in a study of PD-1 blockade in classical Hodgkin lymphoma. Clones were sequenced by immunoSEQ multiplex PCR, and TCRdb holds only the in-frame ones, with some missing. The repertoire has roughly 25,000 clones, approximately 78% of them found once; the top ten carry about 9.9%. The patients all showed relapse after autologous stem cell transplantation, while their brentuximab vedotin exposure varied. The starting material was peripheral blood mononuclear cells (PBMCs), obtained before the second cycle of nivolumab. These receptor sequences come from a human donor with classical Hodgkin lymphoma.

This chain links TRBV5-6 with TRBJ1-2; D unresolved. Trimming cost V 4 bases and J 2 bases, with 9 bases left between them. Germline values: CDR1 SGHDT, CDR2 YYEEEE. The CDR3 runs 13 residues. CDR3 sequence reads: CASSPSRNYGYTF. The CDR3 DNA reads TGTGCCAGCAGCCCGTCCAGAAACTATGGCTACACCTTC.

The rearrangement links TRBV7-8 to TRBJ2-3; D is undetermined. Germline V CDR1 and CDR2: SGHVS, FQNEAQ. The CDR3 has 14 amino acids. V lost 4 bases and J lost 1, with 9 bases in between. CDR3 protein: CASSSGQGTDTQYF. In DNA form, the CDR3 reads TGTGCCAGCAGCTCGGGTCAGGGCACAGATACGCAGTATTTT.

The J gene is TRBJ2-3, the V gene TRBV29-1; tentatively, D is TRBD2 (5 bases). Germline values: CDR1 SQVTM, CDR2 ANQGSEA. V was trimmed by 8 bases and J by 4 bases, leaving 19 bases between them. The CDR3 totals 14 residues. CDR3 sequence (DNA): TGCAGCATTCCTGCCTCCCACGGGGCAGATACGCAGTATTTT. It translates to CSIPASHGADTQYF.

CDR3: CASSLSGESNVLTF. The CDR3 DNA follows: TGCGCCAGCAGCCTATCGGGGGAGTCCAACGTCCTGACTTTC. V gene TRBV4-1 combines with J gene TRBJ2-6, with a possible D match to TRBD2 (6 bases). Deletions cut 4 bases from V and 8 bases from J, with 12 bases between. The germline CDR1 and CDR2 sequences are MGHRA and YSYEKL. The CDR3 extends over 14 amino acids.

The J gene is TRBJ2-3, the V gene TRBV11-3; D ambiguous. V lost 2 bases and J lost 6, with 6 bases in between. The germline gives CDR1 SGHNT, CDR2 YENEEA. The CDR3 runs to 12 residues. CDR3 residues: CASSLRSDTQYF. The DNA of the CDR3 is TGTGCCAGCAGCTTAAGGTCGGATACGCAGTATTTT.

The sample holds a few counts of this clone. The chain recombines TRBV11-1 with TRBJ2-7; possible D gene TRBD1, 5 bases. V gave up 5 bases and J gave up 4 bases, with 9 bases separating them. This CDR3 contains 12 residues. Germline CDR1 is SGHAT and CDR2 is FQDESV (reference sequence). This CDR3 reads CASSTTVYEQYF. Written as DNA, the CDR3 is TGTGCCAGCAGCACGACAGTTTACGAGCAGTACTTC.

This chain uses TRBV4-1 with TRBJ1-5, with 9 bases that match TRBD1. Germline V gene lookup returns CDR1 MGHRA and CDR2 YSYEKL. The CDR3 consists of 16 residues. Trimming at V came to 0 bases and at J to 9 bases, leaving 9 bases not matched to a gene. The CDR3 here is CASSQDIMTGGRPQHF. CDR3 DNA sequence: TGCGCCAGCAGCCAAGATATCATGACAGGGGGTCGGCCCCAGCATTTT.

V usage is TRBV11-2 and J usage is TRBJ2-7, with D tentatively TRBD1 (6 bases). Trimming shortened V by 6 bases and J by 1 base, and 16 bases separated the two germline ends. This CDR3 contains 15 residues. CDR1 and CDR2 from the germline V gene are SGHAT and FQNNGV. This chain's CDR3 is CASSDWQGLSYEQYF. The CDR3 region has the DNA TGTGCCAGCAGTGACTGGCAGGGGTTATCCTACGAGCAGTACTTC.

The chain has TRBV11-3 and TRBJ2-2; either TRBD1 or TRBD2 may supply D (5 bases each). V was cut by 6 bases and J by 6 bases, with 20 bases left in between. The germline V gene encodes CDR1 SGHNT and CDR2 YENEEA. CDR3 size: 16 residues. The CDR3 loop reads CASRAIRDLRAGELFF. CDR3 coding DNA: TGTGCCAGCAGAGCAATCCGGGACCTTCGTGCCGGGGAGCTGTTTTTT.

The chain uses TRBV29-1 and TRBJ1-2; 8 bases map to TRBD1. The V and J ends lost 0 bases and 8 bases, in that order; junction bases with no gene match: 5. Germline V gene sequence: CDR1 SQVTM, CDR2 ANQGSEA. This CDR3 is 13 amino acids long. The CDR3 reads CSVEDFAGGGYTF. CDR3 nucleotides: TGCAGCGTTGAAGATTTTGCAGGGGGCGGCTACACCTTC. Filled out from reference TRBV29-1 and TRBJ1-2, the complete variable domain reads SAVISQKPSRDICQRGTSLTIQCQVDSQVTMMFWYRQQPGQSLTLIATANQGSEATYESGFVIDKFPISRPNLTFSTLTVSNMSPEDSSIYLCSVEDFAGGGYTFGSGTRLTVV.

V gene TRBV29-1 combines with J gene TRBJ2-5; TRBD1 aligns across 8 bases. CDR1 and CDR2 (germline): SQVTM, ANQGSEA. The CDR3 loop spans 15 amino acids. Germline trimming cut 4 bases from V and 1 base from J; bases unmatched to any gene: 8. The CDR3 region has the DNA TGCAGCGTTGGTTATGGGGGACAGGTCCAAGAGACCCAGTACTTC. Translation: CSVGYGGQVQETQYF.

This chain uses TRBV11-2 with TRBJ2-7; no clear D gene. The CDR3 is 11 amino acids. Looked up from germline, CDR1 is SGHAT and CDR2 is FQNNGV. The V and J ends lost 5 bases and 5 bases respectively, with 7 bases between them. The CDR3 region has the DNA TGTGCCAGCAGCCTGGCTCACGAGCAGTACTTC. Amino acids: CASSLAHEQYF. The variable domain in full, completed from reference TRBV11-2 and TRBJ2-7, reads EAGVAQSPRYKIIEKRQSVAFWCNPISGHATLYWYQQILGQGPKLLIQFQNNGVVDDSQLPKDRFSAERLKGVDSTLKIQPAKLEDSAVYLCASSLAHEQYFGPGTRLTVT.

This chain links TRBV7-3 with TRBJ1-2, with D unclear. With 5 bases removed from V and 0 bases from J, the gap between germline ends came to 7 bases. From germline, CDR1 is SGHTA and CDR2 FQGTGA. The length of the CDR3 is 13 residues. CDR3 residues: CASSPGPNYGYTF. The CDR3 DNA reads TGTGCCAGCAGCCCAGGACCTAACTATGGCTACACCTTC.

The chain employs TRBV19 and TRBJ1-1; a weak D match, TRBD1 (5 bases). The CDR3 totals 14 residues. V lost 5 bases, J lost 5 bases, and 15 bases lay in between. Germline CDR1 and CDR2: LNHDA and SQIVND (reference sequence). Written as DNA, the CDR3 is TGTGCCAGTAGTCATGGGACCTTGGGGACTGAAGCTTTCTTT. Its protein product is CASSHGTLGTEAFF.

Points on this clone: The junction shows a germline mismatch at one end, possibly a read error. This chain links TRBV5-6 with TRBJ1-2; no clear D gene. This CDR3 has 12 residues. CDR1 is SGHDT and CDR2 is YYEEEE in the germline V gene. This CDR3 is CASSFNDQLPLF. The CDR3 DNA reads TGTGCCAGCAGCTTCAACGATCAACTTCCCCTCTTC.

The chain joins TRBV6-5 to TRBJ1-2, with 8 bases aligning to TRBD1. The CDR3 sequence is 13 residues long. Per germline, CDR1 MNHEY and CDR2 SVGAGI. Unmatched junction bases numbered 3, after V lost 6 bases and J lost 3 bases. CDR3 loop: CASRTTGDYGYTF. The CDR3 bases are TGTGCCAGCAGAACGACAGGGGACTATGGCTACACCTTC.

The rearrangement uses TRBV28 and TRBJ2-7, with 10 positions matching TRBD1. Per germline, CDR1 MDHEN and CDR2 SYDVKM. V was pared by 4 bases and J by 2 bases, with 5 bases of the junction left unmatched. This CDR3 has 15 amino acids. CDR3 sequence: CASSSTGGHPYEQYF. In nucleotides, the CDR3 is TGTGCCAGCAGTTCGACAGGGGGCCACCCCTACGAGCAGTACTTC.